Below, one T cell receptor beta chain is given with its context. Original processing notes: From reference gene primer amplification, estimates of nucleated cell counts were derived. Data came from immunoSEQ multiplex PCR; TCRdb stores just in-frame clones and leaves some out. V and J calls and clone size are given by that table; D and trimming were obtained from the DNA. This sample has 310,000 or so clones, with about nine tenths found just once. The length of the CDR3 is 14 residues. The V and J ends lost 0 bases and 6 bases respectively, with 11 bases between them. Germline CDR1 and CDR2: GTSNPN and SVGIG (reference sequence). The data were taken from a study of blood T cell repertoires in COVID-19. At the level of the study: Collection of acute and convalescent COVID-19 samples took place in the United States, Italy and Spain. Nucleic acid was either cDNA or gDNA, and it came from T cells, B-cell-depleted T cells, or PBMCs.

The sample consisted of peripheral blood. The chain couples TRBV30 to TRBJ1-4, with TRBD1 as a possible D gene (6 bases). This TCR was sampled from a woman in her forties or fifties who had recovered from COVID-19. Here the CDR3 reads CAWSVRGVHEKLFF. DNA for the CDR3: TGTGCCTGGAGTGTCAGGGGAGTCCATGAAAAACTGTTTTTT.